The rows below give T cell receptor beta chains drawn from one sample of a study of STAT5B mutations in CD4+ large granular lymphocyte leukemia. Only in-frame clones appear in the TCRdb table, and some are missing; sequencing was by immunoSEQ multiplex PCR. The sample records approximately 49,000 clones, under 80% being singletons. The sequencing sample was made of CD4+ T cells from blood buffy coats. The origin of the receptors is a human donor in good health. Both conserved end residues are part of each CDR3. A D gene is named only where the DNA matches it firmly. Clone size, where shown, is once, few, many, or a class for clones that have expanded.

j_call	v_call	clone_size	d_call	cdr3_aa	cdr3_nt
TRBJ1-2	TRBV20-1	.	TRBD1	CSARETGGYTF	TGCAGTGCTAGGGAGACAGGGGGCTACACCTTC
TRBJ2-3	TRBV5-1	.	TRBD2	CASSLLAGGTDTQYF	TGCGCCAGCAGCTTATTAGCGGGGGGGACAGATACGCAGTATTTT
TRBJ2-3	TRBV7-2	.	.	CASSARGGGWDTQYF	TGTGCCAGCAGCGCGAGGGGGGGCGGATGGGATACGCAGTATTTT
TRBJ2-3	TRBV30	.	.	CAWRHSGTDTQYF	TGTGCCTGGAGGCACAGCGGCACAGATACGCAGTATTTT
TRBJ2-5	TRBV5-1	.	TRBD2	CASSDRGGALETQYF	TGCGCCAGCAGCGATCGCGGGGGGGCCTTGGAGACCCAGTACTTC
TRBJ1-1	TRBV19	.	TRBD1	CASRDSSRGEAFF	TGTGCCAGTCGGGACAGTTCCCGCGGTGAAGCTTTCTTT
TRBJ1-1	TRBV2	.	TRBD1	CASSDQGVNTEAFF	TGTGCCAGCAGTGATCAGGGGGTGAACACTGAAGCTTTCTTT
TRBJ1-4	TRBV30	.	TRBD1	CAGGTGGSEKLFF	TGTGCCGGAGGGACAGGGGGATCGGAAAAACTGTTTTTT
TRBJ1-6	TRBV28	.	.	CASSFGGDNSPLHF	TGTGCCAGCAGTTTCGGGGGGGACAATTCACCCCTCCACTTT
TRBJ1-1	TRBV10-3	.	.	CAISESEVRSGAFF	TGTGCCATCAGTGAGTCGGAGGTTCGCTCGGGAGCTTTCTTT
TRBJ1-1	TRBV7-2	.	.	CASSSGVIGPEAFF	TGTGCCAGCAGCTCGGGGGTAATTGGACCTGAAGCTTTCTTT
TRBJ2-3	TRBV14	.	.	CASSQEATDTQYF	TGTGCCAGCAGCCAAGAGGCCACAGATACGCAGTATTTT
TRBJ2-2	TRBV6-5	.	.	CASTTSYTNTGELFF	TGTGCCAGCACCACCTCTTACACGAACACCGGGGAGCTGTTTTTT
TRBJ2-5	TRBV9	.	.	CASSVDRGTQETQYF	TGTGCCAGCAGCGTAGACCGGGGGACGCAAGAGACCCAGTACTTC
TRBJ2-2	TRBV6-1	few	TRBD1	CASSDRVTYTGELFF	TGTGCCAGCAGCGACAGGGTGACCTACACCGGGGAGCTGTTTTTT
TRBJ1-2	TRBV30	.	.	CAWSVNSQIYGYTF	TGTGCCTGGAGTGTTAACAGCCAGATCTATGGCTACACCTTC
TRBJ1-5	TRBV7-9	.	TRBD1	CASGVGQGNQPQHF	TGTGCCAGCGGCGTAGGACAGGGGAATCAGCCCCAGCATTTT
TRBJ1-5	TRBV30	few	.	CAWSIRGPQHF	TGTGCCTGGAGTATACGGGGCCCCCAGCATTTT
TRBJ2-2	TRBV7-3	.	TRBD1	CASSLKSGGAFTGELFF	TGTGCCAGCAGCTTAAAATCAGGGGGCGCGTTCACCGGGGAGCTGTTTTTT
TRBJ1-6	TRBV2	.	.	CASSKGLGYNSPLHF	TGTGCCAGCTCAAAGGGTTTAGGGTATAATTCACCCCTCCACTTT
TRBJ2-7	TRBV6-5	few	.	CASTPGLAYEQYF	TGTGCCAGCACCCCGGGACTTGCCTACGAGCAGTACTTC
TRBJ2-5	TRBV7-7	.	TRBD2	CASSRGLAGDQETQYF	TGTGCTAGCAGCCGGGGACTAGCGGGGGACCAAGAGACCCAGTACTTC
TRBJ2-7	TRBV6-1	.	TRBD1	CASYDRGRAYEQYF	TGTGCCAGCTACGACAGGGGTCGTGCCTACGAGCAGTACTTC
TRBJ2-1	TRBV4-1	once	.	CASSQEQLNEQFF	TGCGCCAGCAGCCAAGAACAGTTAAATGAGCAGTTCTTC
TRBJ2-1	TRBV6-4	once	TRBD1	CASRGQGVNEQFF	TGTGCCAGCAGAGGACAGGGGGTAAATGAGCAGTTCTTC
TRBJ1-6	TRBV10-3	few	TRBD1	CAIKEGQGDSPLHF	TGTGCCATCAAGGAGGGACAGGGTGATTCACCCCTCCACTTT
TRBJ2-3	TRBV11-3	.	.	CASSLGGAGSTDTQYF	TGTGCCAGCAGCTTGGGTGGGGCCGGAAGCACAGATACGCAGTATTTT
TRBJ2-5	TRBV10-2	.	TRBD1	CASQDRAQETQYF	TGCGCCAGTCAGGACAGGGCCCAAGAGACCCAGTACTTC